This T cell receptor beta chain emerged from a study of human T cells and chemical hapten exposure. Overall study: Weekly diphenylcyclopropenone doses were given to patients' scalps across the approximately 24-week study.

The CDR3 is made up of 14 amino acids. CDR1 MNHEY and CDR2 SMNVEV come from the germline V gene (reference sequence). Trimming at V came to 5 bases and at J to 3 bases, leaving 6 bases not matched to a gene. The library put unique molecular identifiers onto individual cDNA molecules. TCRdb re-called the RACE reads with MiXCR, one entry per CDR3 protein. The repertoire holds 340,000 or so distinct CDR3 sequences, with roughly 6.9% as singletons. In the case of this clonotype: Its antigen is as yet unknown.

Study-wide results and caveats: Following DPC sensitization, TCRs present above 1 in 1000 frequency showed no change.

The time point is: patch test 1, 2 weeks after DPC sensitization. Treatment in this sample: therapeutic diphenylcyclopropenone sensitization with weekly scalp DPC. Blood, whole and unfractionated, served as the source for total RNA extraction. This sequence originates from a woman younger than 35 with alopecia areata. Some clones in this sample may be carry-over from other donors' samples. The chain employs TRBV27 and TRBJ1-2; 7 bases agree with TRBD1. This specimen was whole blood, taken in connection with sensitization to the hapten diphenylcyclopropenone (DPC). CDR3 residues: CASSAQTGYYGYTF. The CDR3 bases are TGTGCCAGCAGTGCTCAGACAGGGTACTATGGCTACACCTTC.